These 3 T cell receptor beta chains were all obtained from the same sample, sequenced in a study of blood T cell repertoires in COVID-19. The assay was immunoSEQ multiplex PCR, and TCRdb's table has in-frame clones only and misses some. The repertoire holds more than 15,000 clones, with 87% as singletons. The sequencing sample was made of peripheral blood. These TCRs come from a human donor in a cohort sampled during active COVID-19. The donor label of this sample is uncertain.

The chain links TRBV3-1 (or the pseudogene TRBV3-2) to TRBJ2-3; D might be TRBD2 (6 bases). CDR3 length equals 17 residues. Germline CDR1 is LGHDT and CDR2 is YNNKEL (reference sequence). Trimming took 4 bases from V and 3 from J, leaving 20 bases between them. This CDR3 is CASSPTGGGLWTDTQYF. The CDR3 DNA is TGTGCCAGCAGCCCTACTGGGGGAGGACTTTGGACAGATACGCAGTATTTT.

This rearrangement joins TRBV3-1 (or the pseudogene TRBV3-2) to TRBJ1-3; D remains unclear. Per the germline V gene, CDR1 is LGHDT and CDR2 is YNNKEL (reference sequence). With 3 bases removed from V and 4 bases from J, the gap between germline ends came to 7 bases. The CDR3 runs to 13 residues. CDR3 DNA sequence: TGTGCCAGCAGCCAGGGGAGGGGAAACACCATATATTTT. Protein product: CASSQGRGNTIYF.

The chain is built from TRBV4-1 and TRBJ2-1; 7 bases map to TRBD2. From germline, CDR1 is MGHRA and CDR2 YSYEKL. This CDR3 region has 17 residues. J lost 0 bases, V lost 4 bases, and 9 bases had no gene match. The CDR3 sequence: CASSLELASSSYNEQFF. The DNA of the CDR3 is TGCGCCAGCAGCCTGGAACTAGCGTCTAGCTCCTACAATGAGCAGTTCTTC.